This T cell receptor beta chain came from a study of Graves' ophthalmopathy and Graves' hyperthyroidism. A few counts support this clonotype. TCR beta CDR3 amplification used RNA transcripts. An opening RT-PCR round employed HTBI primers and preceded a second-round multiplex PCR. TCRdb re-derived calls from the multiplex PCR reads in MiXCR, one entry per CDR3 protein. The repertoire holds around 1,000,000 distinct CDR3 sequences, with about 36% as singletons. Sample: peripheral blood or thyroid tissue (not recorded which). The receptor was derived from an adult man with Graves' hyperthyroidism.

The CDR3: CASSAQGELFF. The CDR3 nucleotides read TGTGCCAGCAGCGCACAGGGGGAGCTGTTTTTT. V is TRBV9 and J is TRBJ2-2; no clear D. This CDR3 has 11 residues. The germline V and J ends were trimmed by 3 bases and 8 bases, with 5 bases remaining between them. CDR1 is SGDLS and CDR2 is YYNGEE in the germline V gene.